The present T cell receptor beta chain was sequenced within a study of blood T cell repertoires in COVID-19. Across the study: The study drew acute and convalescent COVID-19 samples from the United States, Italy and Spain. Sample material is recorded as cDNA or gDNA derived from T cells, B-cell-depleted T cells, or PBMCs.

Those who participated ranged in age from about 18 to 89 years and resided in approximately 23 US areas. TCRdb's copy holds only in-frame clones and misses some; the assay was immunoSEQ multiplex PCR. This table holds roughly 300,000 clones, around 87% found once. Sequences were obtained from PBMCs or T cells enriched from blood (not recorded which). The TCR sequence derives from a woman aged 30 to 39 who had recovered from COVID-19.

The DNA for the CDR3 is TGTGCCAGCAGCCCGGACAGATCGCGCTCCTACGAGCAGTACTTC. This sequence encodes CASSPDRSRSYEQYF. The gene calls are TRBV6-2 or TRBV6-3 and TRBJ2-7, with D perhaps matching TRBD1 (6 bases). CDR1 and CDR2 (germline): MNHEY, SVGEGT. The CDR3 extends over 15 amino acids. V was clipped by 6 bases and J by 0 bases, with 15 bases between them.